Shown below are 30 T cell receptor beta chains from a single sample sequenced in a study of molecular identifiers for immune sequencing clone quantification. In TCRdb, the PCR reads were re-called with MiXCR into one record per CDR3 protein. The sample consists of over 600,000 distinct CDR3 sequences, just under 20% of them appearing once. Material: naive CD8+ T cells from blood, with Jurkat cell RNA spiked in. Subset specified: FACS-sorted CD8+CD4-CCR7+CD45RA+ naive T cells. The receptors originated from a human donor in good health. Some libraries in this study had Jurkat cell RNA spiked in.

This clonotype occurred many times. The chain couples TRBV4-3 to TRBJ1-5, with 7 bases that match TRBD1. CDR3 length: 16 residues. The V gene end was trimmed by 0 bases and the J gene end by 4 bases; junction bases not matched to a gene: 6. Germline V gives CDR1 LGHNA, CDR2 YSLEER. The CDR3 DNA follows: TGCGCCAGCAGCCAAGATACCAGGGGGGCAAATCAGCCCCAGCATTTT. As protein: CASSQDTRGANQPQHF.

Points on this clonotype: An end of the junction differs from the germline gene, which may be a read error. The V and J genes are TRBV19 and TRBJ2-1; D not certain. CDR1 is LNHDA, CDR2 SQIVND, per germline (reference sequence). The CDR3 has 15 amino acids. CDR3 sequence (DNA): TGTGCCAGTAGTATAACCGGATACAATCTTTTCGAGCAGCTCTTC. This translates into CASSITGYNLFEQLF. The whole variable domain, remainder taken from reference TRBV19 and TRBJ2-1, is DGGITQSPKYLFRKEGQNVTLSCEQNLNHDAMYWYRQDPGQGLRLIYYSQIVNDFQKGDIAEGYSVSREKKESFPLTVTSAQKNPTAFYLCASSITGYNLFEQLFGPGTRLTVL.

This clonotype has a single count. It is likely a read error, because the conserved phenylalanine at the end of the CDR3 is missing. This chain links TRBV15 with TRBJ1-5; 9 positions match TRBD1. Germline V CDR1 and CDR2: LNHNV, YYDKDF (reference sequence). The CDR3 is 17 amino acids. J was trimmed by 2 bases and V by 0 bases; bases with no gene match: 5. DNA for the CDR3: TGTGCCACCAGCAGAGATCCCTGGGACAGGGGCAATCAGCCCCAGCATTCT. This translates into CATSRDPWDRGNQPQHS.

A few counts support this clonotype. The CDR3 nucleotides are TGTGCCAGTAGTATTGAAGTTTCCTCTGGAAACACCATATATTTT. It codes for CASSIEVSSGNTIYF. The J gene is TRBJ1-3, the V gene TRBV19; D not resolved. The germline V and J ends were trimmed by 3 bases and 0 bases, with 9 bases remaining between them. CDR3 size: 15 residues. Germline V gene lookup returns CDR1 LNHDA and CDR2 SQIVND (reference sequence).

The chain carries TRBV30 and TRBJ2-1, with TRBD2 identical over 14 bases. Germline loops: CDR1 GTSNPN, CDR2 SVGIG (reference sequence). The CDR3 totals 17 residues. The ends lost 3 bases at V and 3 bases at J; junction bases unmatched: 7. The CDR3 loop reads CAWSGTSGGAHYNEQFF. CDR3 nucleotide sequence: TGTGCCTGGAGCGGGACTAGCGGGGGAGCCCACTACAATGAGCAGTTCTTC.

The chain joins TRBV3-1 to TRBJ2-1; 11 nucleotides align to TRBD2. The ends lost 1 base at V and 7 bases at J; junction bases unmatched: 6. Per the germline V gene, CDR1 is LGHDT and CDR2 is YNNKEL (reference sequence). The CDR3 contains 16 residues. The CDR3 DNA follows: TGTGCCAGCAGCCAAGGTTTAGCGGGAGGGAGTAATGAGCAGTTCTTC. Translation gives CASSQGLAGGSNEQFF.

In its sample, this clonotype was seen many times. This sequence joins TRBV6-1 and TRBJ1-4; 8 bases fit TRBD1. The CDR3 consists of 13 residues. The V and J ends lost 8 bases and 6 bases, in that order; junction bases with no gene match: 5. CDR1 and CDR2 from the germline V gene are MNHNS and SASEGT. DNA for the CDR3: TGTGCCAGCGGGCAGGGGGCGGATGAAAAACTGTTTTTT. Encoded protein: CASGQGADEKLFF.

This clonotype showed up many times. The V gene is TRBV5-4, the J gene TRBJ1-2, with TRBD1 identical over 7 bases. The germline CDR1 and CDR2 sequences are SGHNT and YYREEE (reference sequence). The CDR3 consists of 16 residues. V trimming: 6 bases; J trimming: 2 bases; junction bases outside the gene matches: 13. The CDR3 is CASMGVGTEENYGYTF. The CDR3 DNA reads as TGTGCCAGCATGGGGGTGGGGACAGAAGAAAACTATGGCTACACCTTC. Full variable domain (outside the CDR3, taken from reference TRBV5-4 and TRBJ1-2): ETGVTQSPTHLIKTRGQQVTLRCSSQSGHNTVSWYQQALGQGPQFIFQYYREEENGRGNFPPRFSGLQFPNYSSELNVNALELDDSALYLCASMGVGTEENYGYTFGSGTRLTVV.

This chain connects TRBV4-1 to TRBJ1-1, with 7 bases fitting TRBD1. CDR3 size: 13 residues. V dropped 2 bases and J dropped 6; count of bases not matched to a gene: 3. The germline V gene has CDR1 MGHRA and CDR2 YSYEKL. Here the CDR3 DNA reads TGCGCCAGCAGCCAACAGGGGGAGGCTGAAGCTTTCTTT. It translates to CASSQQGEAEAFF.

At least ten counts were recorded for this clonotype. The V gene is TRBV5-1, the J gene TRBJ1-4, with D tentatively TRBD1 (5 bases). CDR3 size: 15 residues. V lost 0 bases to trimming and J lost 4 bases, with 10 bases between them. The V gene's germline CDR1 is SGHRS and CDR2 YFSETQ. The chain's CDR3 is CASSLEGAVNEKLFF. The CDR3 DNA sequence: TGCGCCAGCAGCTTGGAAGGGGCTGTTAATGAAAAACTGTTTTTT.

This clonotype appeared many times. The chain carries TRBV7-6 and TRBJ2-5; the match to TRBD2 covers 7 bases. Trimming at V came to 5 bases and at J to 3 bases, leaving 6 bases not matched to a gene. CDR3 length: 14 amino acids. Germline V gene data show CDR1 as SGHVS and CDR2 as FNYEAQ. CDR3 in amino acids: CASSPRLAEETQYF. CDR3 sequence (DNA): TGTGCCAGCAGCCCCCGACTAGCTGAAGAGACCCAGTACTTC.

A word on this clonotype: A much larger clone lies a single base off, so this may be a read error. The rearrangement uses TRBV5-1 and TRBJ2-7, with 7 bases matching TRBD2. CDR1 and CDR2 from the germline V gene are SGHRS and YFSETQ. V shed 4 bases, J shed 4 bases, and the junction held 8 bases outside the gene matches. The CDR3 length is 14 residues. This CDR3 reads CASSPYVGGYEQYF. The CDR3, as DNA: TGCGCCAGCAGCCCCTACGTGGGAGGGTACGAGCAGTACTTC.

This clonotype was picked up many times. This chain joins TRBV12-5 and TRBJ1-5, with a weak D call TRBD1 (6 bases). There are 14 residues in the CDR3. Trimming took off 6 bases at V and 6 bases at J, with 15 bases between the two ends. The germline CDR1 and CDR2 sequences are LGHNT and FRNRAP. CDR3 nucleotides: TGTGCTAGTGGCCCAACAGGGACGGGTCAGCCCCAGCATTTT. It codes for CASGPTGTGQPQHF.

This clonotype was seen at least ten times. V is TRBV27 and J is TRBJ2-7; 10 nucleotides line up with TRBD2. Germline V gene data show CDR1 as MNHEY and CDR2 as SMNVEV (reference sequence). The CDR3 contains 14 residues. The ends lost 4 bases at V and 6 bases at J; junction bases unmatched: 6. This chain's CDR3 is CASSSGTSESEQYF. In nucleotides, the CDR3 is TGTGCCAGCAGTTCGGGGACTAGCGAATCCGAGCAGTACTTC.

In its sample, this clonotype was seen many times. The chain joins TRBV9 to TRBJ2-7; tentative D call: TRBD1 (6 bases). The CDR3 contains 14 residues. V gave up 3 bases and J gave up 2 bases, with 12 bases separating them. Looked up from germline, CDR1 is SGDLS and CDR2 is YYNGEE. Here the CDR3 DNA reads TGTGCCAGCAGCGCCCGACAGGACGCCTACGAGCAGTACTTC. Amino acid sequence: CASSARQDAYEQYF.

With regard to this clonotype: A much larger clone lies one base from this, so it may be a read error. CDR3 sequence reads: CASSLGERHELATNEKLFF. CDR3 nucleotide sequence: TGTGCCAGCAGCTTAGGGGAGCGCCATGAACTTGCAACTAATGAAAAACTGTTTTTT. The chain carries TRBV7-2 and TRBJ1-4; D uncertain. CDR1 is SGHTA, CDR2 FQGNSA, per germline. The germline V and J ends were trimmed by 1 base and 0 bases, with 18 bases remaining between them. The CDR3 is made up of 19 amino acids.

This clonotype was seen more than once but under ten times. This chain joins TRBV27 and TRBJ2-2, with 8 bases lining up with TRBD2. The ends lost 0 bases at V and 5 bases at J; junction bases unmatched: 8. CDR1 is MNHEY, CDR2 SMNVEV, per germline (reference sequence). The CDR3 is 17 residues long. DNA for the CDR3: TGTGCCAGCAGTTTATCGCCGGCGGGAGGACTTACCGGGGAGCTGTTTTTT. Translating it yields CASSLSPAGGLTGELFF.

This clonotype was detected many times. The gene calls are TRBV27 and TRBJ2-4; D might be TRBD1 or TRBD2, each matching 5 bases. Germline CDR1 is MNHEY and CDR2 is SMNVEV (reference sequence). V lost 4 bases, J lost 7 bases, and 14 bases lay in between. The CDR3 extends over 14 amino acids. DNA of the CDR3: TGTGCCAGCAGTTCGCTTGGGGGTCACAACATTCAGTACTTC. It yields the protein CASSSLGGHNIQYF.

A note on this clonotype: A much more abundant neighbour one base away suggests this may be a read error. This CDR3 reads CAGSLLGGTLNTEAFF. The CDR3 nucleotides read TGTGCCGGCAGCTTGCTCGGCGGCACCCTAAACACTGAAGCTTTCTTT. The rearrangement joins TRBV5-5 to TRBJ1-1; unclear D gene. Germline assignment: CDR1 SGHKS and CDR2 YYEKEE (reference sequence). The CDR3 is 16 amino acids.

Points on this clonotype: A much larger clone lies one base from this, so it may be a read error. The rearrangement uses TRBV11-2 and TRBJ2-3, with D possibly called TRBD1 or TRBD2 (5 bases each). Germline values: CDR1 SGHAT, CDR2 FQNNGV. This CDR3 is 14 amino acids long. The CDR3 reads CASSPRDHTDTQCF. CDR3 nucleotide sequence: TGTGCCAGCAGCCCCCGGGACCACACAGATACGCAGTGTTTT.

The table lists this clonotype with a few counts. V gene TRBV11-1 combines with J gene TRBJ2-7; 8 nucleotides line up with TRBD2. CDR3 size: 12 residues. V lost 6 bases and J lost 7; bases outside the gene matches: 5. In germline, CDR1 is SGHAT, CDR2 FQDESV (reference sequence). The CDR3 spells CASSWGTREQYF. The CDR3 DNA is TGTGCCAGCAGTTGGGGGACTAGGGAGCAGTACTTC.

The table lists this clonotype with many counts. The J gene is TRBJ1-2, the V gene TRBV20-1; 9 nucleotides match TRBD1. Trimming at V came to 3 bases and at J to 4 bases, leaving 12 bases not matched to a gene. Germline lookup yields CDR1 DFQATT and CDR2 SNEGSKA (reference sequence). The CDR3 runs to 16 residues. The CDR3 loop is CSARLGTGLSVYGYTF. In DNA, the CDR3 is TGCAGTGCTAGGTTGGGGACAGGGCTTTCGGTCTATGGCTACACCTTC.

Details on this clonotype: A read error may be the cause here, since a much bigger clone is one base away. V usage is TRBV9 and J usage is TRBJ2-7, with TRBD1 matching 10 bases. CDR3 length: 15 residues. The germline CDR1 and CDR2 sequences are SGDLS and YYNGEE. With 4 bases clipped from V and 2 bases from J, the junction kept 6 bases outside the gene matches. The CDR3 protein is CASSIAGTGAYEQYF. The CDR3, as DNA: TGTGCCAGCAGCATCGCCGGGACAGGGGCCTACGAGCAGTACTTC.

Note on this clonotype: Germline and junction disagree at one end, which may indicate a read error. This sequence joins TRBV4-1 and TRBJ2-7, with 11 nucleotides matching TRBD2. The V gene's germline CDR1 is MGHRA and CDR2 YSYEKL. The CDR3 extends over 16 amino acids. The DNA for the CDR3 is TGCGCCAGCAGCCAAAAACTAGCGGGGGCTCCATACGAGCAGCACTTC. It specifies CASSQKLAGAPYEQHF.

This clonotype was seen ten or more times. V is TRBV28 and J is TRBJ1-4; D is uncertain. Trimming stripped 4 bases from V and 5 bases from J, with 11 bases between. The CDR3 covers 14 residues. Germline V gene sequence: CDR1 MDHEN, CDR2 SYDVKM. CDR3 bases: TGTGCCAGCAGTTCGTCTTATGGGAATGAAAAACTGTTTTTT. Translating gives CASSSSYGNEKLFF.

On this clonotype: Just one base apart from a much larger clone, this may be a read error. V usage is TRBV6-2 or TRBV6-3 and J usage is TRBJ2-5, with a tentative D call TRBD2 (6 bases). This CDR3 is built from 11 residues. Germline values: CDR1 MNHEY, CDR2 SVGEGT. CDR3 nucleotides: TGTGCCAGCAGGAAGGAGGGCAGTATGCACTTC. It yields the protein CASRKEGSMHF.

This clonotype was seen a few times. This CDR3 is CASSRTGLNTEAFF. As DNA, the CDR3 is TGTGCCAGCAGCCGAACAGGGTTGAACACTGAAGCTTTCTTT. The chain employs TRBV3-1 and TRBJ1-1; D possibly corresponds to TRBD1 (6 bases). Trimming removed 4 bases at V and 0 bases at J, with 9 bases between. The germline V gene has CDR1 LGHDT and CDR2 YNNKEL (reference sequence). This CDR3 comprises 14 residues.

This clonotype was seen ten or more times. This chain uses TRBV12-3 or TRBV12-4 with TRBJ2-3, with unresolved D. V was trimmed by 3 bases and J by 4 bases, leaving 5 bases between them. This CDR3 comprises 12 residues. CDR3 region: CASSFYPDTQYF. DNA of the CDR3: TGTGCCAGCAGTTTTTACCCAGATACGCAGTATTTT.

With respect to this clonotype: Possible read error: a much larger clone is one base away. The rearrangement uses TRBV4-3 and TRBJ2-7; the D call may be TRBD1 or TRBD2 (5 bases each). CDR3 size: 14 residues. Germline assignment: CDR1 LGHNA and CDR2 YSLEER. V was shortened by 0 bases and J by 3 bases, with 9 bases between the two germline ends. The CDR3 nucleotides read TGCGCCAGCAGCCAAGATACGGGGCGCTACGAGCAGTACTTC. It yields the protein CASSQDTGRYEQYF.

Turning to this clonotype: This may be a read error: a much more frequent sequence differs by one nucleotide. V and J are TRBV7-8 and TRBJ1-2; D not certain. The V end was cut by 5 bases, the J end by 1 base, with 8 bases between. The germline V gene has CDR1 SGHVS and CDR2 FQNEAQ. The CDR3 length is 13 residues. CDR3: CASSQYFNYGYTF. In nucleotides, the CDR3 is TGTGCCAGCAGCCAGTATTTTAACTATGGCTACACCTTC.